These 27 T cell receptor beta chains were all obtained from the same sample, sequenced in a study of shared clonotypes between healthy human individuals. Produced via immunoSEQ multiplex PCR; TCRdb's table is partial and in-frame only. The sample has 2 million to 3 million clones; 93% are singletons. Sequencing was carried out using naive CD4+ T cells from PBMCs. The subset was: CD45RA+ positively selected. Receptors were obtained from a man in his late teens or twenties in good health. Some clones in this sample may be carry-over from other donors' samples.

The chain links TRBV29-1 to TRBJ2-1; the match to TRBD2 covers 9 bases. This CDR3 comprises 14 residues. Germline V gene data show CDR1 as SQVTM and CDR2 as ANQGSEA. Germline trimming cut 6 bases from V and 3 bases from J; bases unmatched to any gene: 6. The CDR3 bases are TGCAGCGTCGTGAGCGGGGGGAACTACAATGAGCAGTTCTTC. Protein product: CSVVSGGNYNEQFF.

This clone was observed once. The same CDR3 is also encoded by other DNA sequences in this sample. This rearrangement joins TRBV20-1 to TRBJ2-7; unclear D gene. Trimming removed 0 bases from V and 4 bases from J, with 4 bases in between. This CDR3 spans 11 amino acids. Looked up from germline, CDR1 is DFQATT and CDR2 is SNEGSKA (reference sequence). The CDR3 protein is CSAREQYEQYF. Here the CDR3 DNA reads TGCAGTGCTAGAGAGCAGTACGAGCAGTACTTC.

This clone came up a few times. The rearrangement links TRBV5-6 to TRBJ1-1; 7 bases align to TRBD1. The CDR3 has 15 residues. The germline V gene has CDR1 SGHDT and CDR2 YYEEEE. The V and J ends lost 1 base and 0 bases, in that order; junction bases with no gene match: 3. The CDR3 region is CASSLRGQMNTEAFF. CDR3 sequence (DNA): TGTGCCAGCAGCTTGCGGGGACAGATGAACACTGAAGCTTTCTTT.

V and J are TRBV5-1 and TRBJ2-5; no clear D. The last part of the DNA fits TRBJ2-7 better; the J call may be wrong. The CDR3 spans 15 residues. Germline loops: CDR1 SGHRS, CDR2 YFSETQ. The CDR3 nucleotides read TGCGCCAGCAGCTTGTCCCGTGATTTCCCCTACGAGCAGTACTTC. Protein sequence: CASSLSRDFPYEQYF.

This chain links TRBV15 with TRBJ2-1; 10 bases fit TRBD1. This CDR3 region has 13 residues. J was trimmed by 7 bases and V by 6 bases; bases with no gene match: 3. In germline, CDR1 is LNHNV, CDR2 YYDKDF (reference sequence). The CDR3: CATRDRGRNEQFF. The CDR3 DNA reads TGTGCCACCAGAGACAGGGGGCGGAATGAGCAGTTCTTC.

As to this clone: The sample holds other DNA sequences that translate to the same CDR3. V gene TRBV9 combines with J gene TRBJ1-1; D unclear. There are 13 residues in the CDR3. V lost 4 bases to trimming and J lost 0 bases, with 7 bases between them. Germline V gives CDR1 SGDLS, CDR2 YYNGEE. CDR3 sequence (DNA): TGTGCCAGCAGCCCCGGACTGAACACTGAAGCTTTCTTT. Its protein product is CASSPGLNTEAFF.

The chain carries TRBV13 and TRBJ2-1, with 11 nucleotides matching TRBD2. Trimming took 0 bases from V and 0 from J; bases not matched to a gene: 4. The CDR3 is 18 residues long. The V gene's germline CDR1 is PRHDT and CDR2 FYEKMQ (reference sequence). Written as DNA, the CDR3 is TGTGCCAGCAGCTTAGGGACTAGCGGGACCAGCTCCTACAATGAGCAGTTCTTC. Residues: CASSLGTSGTSSYNEQFF.

This chain uses TRBV28 with TRBJ2-1; 9 bases are a match to TRBD2. The CDR3 runs to 17 residues. CDR1 is MDHEN and CDR2 is SYDVKM in the germline V gene. The V and J ends lost 7 bases and 0 bases, in that order; junction bases with no gene match: 10. The CDR3 DNA follows: TGTGCCAGCACAGGTAGCGGGAGCCCTAGCTCCTACAATGAGCAGTTCTTC. Translating it yields CASTGSGSPSSYNEQFF.

The chain recombines TRBV5-8 with TRBJ2-1, with 8 bases fitting TRBD1. V was clipped by 5 bases and J by 6 bases; unmatched bases: 13. The CDR3 loop spans 16 amino acids. The V gene's germline CDR1 is SGHTS and CDR2 YDEGEE. CDR3 protein: CASSWGQATKGNEQFF. The CDR3 DNA reads as TGTGCCAGCAGTTGGGGACAGGCGACGAAGGGCAATGAGCAGTTCTTC.

V and J are TRBV6-5 and TRBJ1-3, with D possibly TRBD1 on 5 matching bases. CDR3 length: 15 residues. V was pared by 0 bases and J by 2 bases, with 8 bases between. CDR1 MNHEY and CDR2 SVGAGI come from the germline V gene. CDR3 nucleotide sequence: TGTGCCAGCAGTTACTCGGGGCAGACTGGAAACACCATATATTTT. It yields the protein CASSYSGQTGNTIYF.

The chain links TRBV27 to TRBJ2-5; possibly TRBD2 for D (5 bases). Per the germline V gene, CDR1 is MNHEY and CDR2 is SMNVEV (reference sequence). Trimming pared 5 bases from V and 5 bases from J, leaving 15 bases between. The CDR3 is made up of 14 amino acids. CDR3 DNA sequence: TGTGCCAGCAGTCCTCAGAGCGGACGGGAGACCCAGTACTTC. The encoded protein is CASSPQSGRETQYF.

The DNA for the CDR3 is TGTGCCAGCAGCCAGGTCGCCTACGAGCAGTACTTC. It translates to CASSQVAYEQYF. V is TRBV28 and J is TRBJ2-7; D uncertain. CDR3 length: 12 residues. Germline V gives CDR1 MDHEN, CDR2 SYDVKM. Trimming pared 6 bases from V and 2 bases from J, leaving 8 bases between.

The chain joins TRBV5-4 to TRBJ2-2, with TRBD1 matching over 8 bases. Germline assignment: CDR1 SGHNT and CDR2 YYREEE (reference sequence). There are 15 residues in the CDR3. J lost 6 bases, V lost 3 bases, and 7 bases had no gene match. CDR3 in DNA: TGTGCCAGCAGCTCGTCCAGGACAGGGTCCGGGGAGCTGTTTTTT. Encoded protein: CASSSSRTGSGELFF. Full variable domain (remainder filled in from reference TRBV5-4 and TRBJ2-2): ETGVTQSPTHLIKTRGQQVTLRCSSQSGHNTVSWYQQALGQGPQFIFQYYREEENGRGNFPPRFSGLQFPNYSSELNVNALELDDSALYLCASSSSRTGSGELFFGEGSRLTVL.

The chain couples TRBV18 to TRBJ2-2, with D perhaps matching TRBD1 (5 bases). This CDR3 region has 17 residues. Germline V lookup: CDR1 KGHSH, CDR2 LQKENI. Between the trimmed V and J ends, which lost 5 bases and 0 bases, there was a span of 16 bases. This chain's CDR3 is CASSKTVGQANTGELFF. The CDR3 coding sequence is TGTGCCAGCTCAAAGACCGTGGGGCAGGCGAACACCGGGGAGCTGTTTTTT.

The gene calls are TRBV2 and TRBJ2-5; 15 bases are shared with TRBD2. V gave up 5 bases and J gave up 10 bases; unmatched junction bases: 14. From germline, CDR1 is SNHLY and CDR2 FYNNEI. The CDR3 is made up of 17 amino acids. DNA of the CDR3: TGTGCCAGCAGTTCCGGGACTAGCGGGAGGACCCTCTCGAGCCAGTACTTC. Amino acid sequence: CASSSGTSGRTLSSQYF.

The chain combines TRBV28 with TRBJ1-1; possible D gene TRBD1, 6 bases. V gave up 1 base and J gave up 7 bases, with 10 bases separating them. This CDR3 has 13 amino acids. Looked up from germline, CDR1 is MDHEN and CDR2 is SYDVKM. This CDR3 is CASSLSGALEAFF. Here the CDR3 DNA reads TGTGCCAGCAGTTTATCGGGGGCGCTTGAAGCTTTCTTT. The whole variable domain, remainder taken from reference TRBV28 and TRBJ1-1, is DVKVTQSSRYLVKRTGEKVFLECVQDMDHENMFWYRQDPGLGLRLIYFSYDVKMKEKGDIPEGYSVSREKKERFSLILESASTNQTSMYLCASSLSGALEAFFGQGTRLTVV.

This chain links TRBV21-1 with TRBJ2-6; TRBD1 is taken as the D call from the table, unchecked against the DNA. TRBV21-1 is a known pseudogene. CDR3 length: 22 amino acids. This CDR3 reads CASSKARKIRGTEASGANVLTF. Here the CDR3 DNA reads TGTGCCAGCAGCAAAGCTAGGAAAATTCGTGGGACAGAGGCCTCTGGGGCCAACGTCCTGACTTTC.

The V call is TRBV7-2, the J call TRBJ1-1; weak D call: TRBD1 (5 bases). The CDR3 spans 13 residues. Germline V CDR1 and CDR2: SGHTA, FQGNSA. V was shortened by 1 base and J by 4 bases, with 7 bases between the two germline ends. For the CDR3, the DNA is TGTGCCAGCAGCTTAGGGGGGATCACTGAAGCTTTCTTT. Translating it yields CASSLGGITEAFF.

The V gene is TRBV6-1, the J gene TRBJ2-4; D is uncertain. Germline loops: CDR1 MNHNS, CDR2 SASEGT. This CDR3 region has 15 residues. V was trimmed by 5 bases and J by 0 bases, leaving 11 bases between them. The CDR3 loop reads CASSWTALAKNIQYF. Here the CDR3 DNA reads TGTGCCAGCAGTTGGACGGCTTTAGCCAAAAACATTCAGTACTTC.

Points on this clone: Other DNA sequences in the same sample also yield this CDR3. The chain uses TRBV28 and TRBJ2-1, with 12 bases identical to TRBD2. The J segment lost 1 base and the V segment lost 2 bases, leaving 0 bases of the junction unmatched. The CDR3 length is 16 residues. Germline-derived CDR1 and CDR2 are MDHEN and SYDVKM. The CDR3 is CASSLGTSGSYNEQFF. The CDR3 region has the DNA TGTGCCAGCAGTTTAGGGACTAGCGGGTCCTACAATGAGCAGTTCTTC.

The chain uses TRBV5-1 and TRBJ2-2; 7 bases are shared with TRBD1. Losses at the gene ends were 6 bases for V and 7 bases for J; bases not matched to a gene: 12. The germline V gene encodes CDR1 SGHRS and CDR2 YFSETQ. The CDR3 contains 15 residues. The DNA for the CDR3 is TGCGCCAGCACCTATAAGGGGGCTGGTGGCGGGGAGCTGTTTTTT. Translating gives CASTYKGAGGGELFF.

The CDR3 reads CASSQLTGSYGYTF. For the CDR3, the DNA is TGCGCCAGCAGCCAATTGACAGGGTCGTATGGCTACACCTTC. The V and J genes are TRBV4-1 and TRBJ1-2; TRBD1 matches at 7 bases. The junction had 5 bases not matched to a gene; V was cut back by 2 bases and J by 5 bases. The CDR3 covers 14 residues. Germline CDR1 reads MGHRA; CDR2 reads YSYEKL.

The genes are TRBV19 and TRBJ2-1; TRBD2 matches 8 bases. J lost 8 bases, V lost 6 bases, and 6 bases had no gene match. The CDR3 runs to 13 residues. CDR1 is LNHDA, CDR2 SQIVND, per germline (reference sequence). CDR3 residues: CASRGLVFHEQFF. The CDR3 coding sequence is TGTGCCAGTAGGGGACTAGTCTTCCATGAGCAGTTCTTC.

This chain uses TRBV28 with TRBJ2-6, with 8 bases matching TRBD2. V trimming: 2 bases; J trimming: 2 bases; junction bases outside the gene matches: 5. This CDR3 region has 17 residues. CDR1 is MDHEN and CDR2 is SYDVKM in the germline V gene. CDR3 residues: CASSLSGRRPGANVLTF. CDR3 sequence (DNA): TGTGCCAGCAGTTTAAGCGGGAGACGTCCTGGGGCCAACGTCCTGACTTTC. Using reference TRBV28 and TRBJ2-6 for the parts outside the CDR3, the full variable domain is DVKVTQSSRYLVKRTGEKVFLECVQDMDHENMFWYRQDPGLGLRLIYFSYDVKMKEKGDIPEGYSVSREKKERFSLILESASTNQTSMYLCASSLSGRRPGANVLTFGAGSRLTVL.

The count of this clone is one. The V call is TRBV28, the J call TRBJ1-1; TRBD1 agrees at 9 bases. V gave up 4 bases and J gave up 4 bases; unmatched junction bases: 7. This CDR3 is built from 15 residues. The germline CDR1 and CDR2 sequences are MDHEN and SYDVKM. The CDR3 DNA follows: TGTGCCAGCAGTTCACAGGGGGCCTTATCCACTGAAGCTTTCTTT. Amino acid sequence: CASSSQGALSTEAFF.

Turning to this clone: The identical CDR3 is also encoded by other nucleotide sequences in the sample. The rearrangement joins TRBV5-1 to TRBJ2-1; 9 bases align to TRBD2. This CDR3 comprises 16 residues. Germline V CDR1 and CDR2: SGHRS, YFSETQ. The V and J ends lost 2 bases and 1 base, in that order; junction bases with no gene match: 4. In DNA form, the CDR3 reads TGCGCCAGCAGCTTAGCGGGAGGCCCTTCCTACAATGAGCAGTTCTTC. It codes for CASSLAGGPSYNEQFF. Complete variable domain (other parts from reference TRBV5-1 and TRBJ2-1): KAGVTQTPRYLIKTRGQQVTLSCSPISGHRSVSWYQQTPGQGLQFLFEYFSETQRNKGNFPGRFSGRQFSNSRSEMNVSTLELGDSALYLCASSLAGGPSYNEQFFGPGTRLTVL.

The chain combines TRBV2 with TRBJ2-7, with D uncertain. The length of the CDR3 is 15 residues. The V gene's germline CDR1 is SNHLY and CDR2 FYNNEI. V was cut by 5 bases and J by 2 bases, with 16 bases left in between. The CDR3 sequence: CASSSRQVTAYEQYF. The CDR3 nucleotides read TGTGCCAGCAGTTCGAGGCAGGTAACGGCCTACGAGCAGTACTTC.